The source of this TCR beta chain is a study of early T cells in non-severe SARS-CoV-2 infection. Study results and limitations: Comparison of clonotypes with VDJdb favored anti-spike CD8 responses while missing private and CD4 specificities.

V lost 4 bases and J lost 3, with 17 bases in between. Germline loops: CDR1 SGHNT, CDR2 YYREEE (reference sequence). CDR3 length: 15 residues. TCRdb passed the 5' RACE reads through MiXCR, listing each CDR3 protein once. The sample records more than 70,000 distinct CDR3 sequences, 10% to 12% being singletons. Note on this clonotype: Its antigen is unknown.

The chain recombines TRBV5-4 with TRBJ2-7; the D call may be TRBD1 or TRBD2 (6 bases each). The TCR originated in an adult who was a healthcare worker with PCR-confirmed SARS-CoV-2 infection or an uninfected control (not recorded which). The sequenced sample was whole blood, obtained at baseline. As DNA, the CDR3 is TGTGCCAGCAGCCCCGAGGGGGGCGAAGTCTACGAGCAGTACTTC. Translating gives CASSPEGGEVYEQYF.